The source of this TCR beta chain is a study of cytomegalovirus exposure and HLA in healthy donors. Study overall: About 80 million unique TCR sequences came from HLA-typed donors in an early release.

On this clone itself: Its antigen remains unidentified.

Points from the study as a whole: Per a prior analysis, the majority of TCR beta V segments were productive roughly 87% or roughly 30% of the time.

PCR primers comprised 60 Vbeta and 13 Jbeta primers. Libraries were prepared by immunoSEQ multiplex PCR; TCRdb keeps only in-frame clonotypes and omits some of them. The repertoire holds around 140,000 clones, with around 80% as singletons. Material: PBMCs. The TCR sequence derives from a woman younger than 35 in good health and CMV-seronegative.

CDR3 coding DNA: TGTGCCAGCAGCATACCTCTACAGGGCTCTGAAGCTTTCTTT. Encoded protein: CASSIPLQGSEAFF. The chain employs TRBV2 and TRBJ1-1; D is possibly TRBD1 (6 bases). V lost 6 bases to trimming and J lost 6 bases, with 17 bases between them. The CDR3 sequence is 14 residues long. From germline, CDR1 is SNHLY and CDR2 FYNNEI. Full variable domain (rest looked up from reference TRBV2 and TRBJ1-1): EPEVTQTPSHQVTQMGQEVILRCVPISNHLYFYWYRQILGQKVEFLVSFYNNEISEKSEIFDDQFSVERPDGSNFTLKIRSTKLEDSAMYFCASSIPLQGSEAFFGQGTRLTVV.